Here is one TCR beta chain with its context. Germline V gives CDR1 SGHRS, CDR2 YFSETQ. V was shortened by 4 bases and J by 0 bases, with 10 bases between the two germline ends. This CDR3 region has 15 residues. Profiling relied on immunoSEQ multiplex PCR, and the TCRdb table lists in-frame clones only, not all of them. Of 40,000 or so clones in the sample, approximately 80% were seen once. This entry comes from a study of OX40 agonist ivuxolimab in advanced cancers. Study at large: Patients received ivuxolimab, an agonistic anti-OX40 (CD134) antibody.

Sampling of blood occurred at baseline, cycle 4 day 1, and cycle 7 day 1. The TCR comes from an adult with an advanced solid tumor such as melanoma, head and neck, liver or kidney cancer. The chain uses TRBV5-1 and TRBJ2-2; D may be TRBD2 (5 bases). The sample consisted of CD4+ or CD8+ T cells sorted from blood, taken in a trial of the OX40 agonist ivuxolimab. The CDR3 bases are TGCGCCAGCAGCGAAGCGGCTTCGAACACCGGGGAGCTGTTTTTT. As protein: CASSEAASNTGELFF.